The next 13 T cell receptor beta chains were all read from a single sample in a study of T cell changes during pregnancy in multiple sclerosis. Assay: immunoSEQ multiplex PCR; the TCRdb copy retains only in-frame clones and omits some. Of over 40,000 clones listed, 88% are singletons. The source material was CD8+ T cells from peripheral blood mononuclear cells, sampled after pregnancy. Receptors were obtained from a female donor in good health, enrolled as a control in a pregnancy study.

This sequence joins TRBV5-1 and TRBJ1-2; tentatively, D is TRBD1 (6 bases). The V and J ends lost 0 bases and 8 bases respectively, with 14 bases between them. Germline CDR1 reads SGHRS; CDR2 reads YFSETQ. The length of the CDR3 is 14 residues. The CDR3 DNA reads TGCGCCAGCAGCTTGGACAGGGCCTGGGAGGGCTACACCTTC. Translating gives CASSLDRAWEGYTF.

The DNA for the CDR3 is TGTGCCAGCAGCGTCGACAGGGTCGGAGGCTACACCTTC. This encodes CASSVDRVGGYTF. The rearrangement joins TRBV9 to TRBJ1-2, with 7 bases lining up with TRBD1. Germline values: CDR1 SGDLS, CDR2 YYNGEE. CDR3 length equals 13 residues. The ends lost 2 bases at V and 8 bases at J; junction bases unmatched: 6.

The genes are TRBV7-2 and TRBJ2-5, with a possible D match to TRBD2 (5 bases). This CDR3 is 16 amino acids long. The V end lost 5 bases, the J end lost 5 bases, and 21 bases lay between the germline ends. The germline gives CDR1 SGHTA, CDR2 FQGNSA. The DNA of the CDR3 is TGTGCCAGCAGCCTAAGGTCCGGGGTAAATAGGGAGACCCAGTACTTC. Amino acid sequence: CASSLRSGVNRETQYF.

CDR3 in DNA: TGCGCCAGCAGCCAAGATTTCGGCCGGGTGGCGTCCTACGAGCAGTACTTC. This gives the protein CASSQDFGRVASYEQYF. V and J are TRBV4-3 and TRBJ2-7; D uncertain. Germline lookup yields CDR1 LGHNA and CDR2 YSLEER. Trimming cost V 0 bases and J 1 base, with 16 bases left between them. The CDR3 contains 17 residues.

The chain links TRBV6-5 to TRBJ1-2, with 8 bases aligning to TRBD1. Germline CDR1 reads MNHEY; CDR2 reads SVGAGI. CDR3 size: 15 residues. Trimming cost V 4 bases and J 8 bases; bases outside gene matches: 12. The CDR3 protein is CASSSGGQGVEGYTF. DNA for the CDR3: TGTGCCAGCAGTTCGGGTGGACAGGGTGTAGAGGGCTACACCTTC.

Concerning this clone: One junction end disagrees with the germline gene, perhaps due to a read error. This rearrangement joins TRBV4-2 to TRBJ2-7; 8 bases agree with TRBD2. In germline, CDR1 is LGHNA, CDR2 YNFKEQ. CDR3 length: 16 amino acids. The CDR3 DNA sequence: TGTGCCAGCAGCAAAGATTTGGCTAGCGGGTCCTACGAGCAGTACTTC. Amino acids: CASSKDLASGSYEQYF.

DNA for the CDR3: TGTGCCAGCAGTTTTCGGGACAGAAGTTATGGCTACACCTTC. The encoded protein is CASSFRDRSYGYTF. The chain is built from TRBV27 and TRBJ1-2; 7 bases line up with TRBD1. Germline V gene lookup returns CDR1 MNHEY and CDR2 SMNVEV (reference sequence). The V gene end was trimmed by 3 bases and the J gene end by 5 bases; junction bases not matched to a gene: 6. The CDR3 is 14 residues long.

This chain links TRBV7-9 with TRBJ2-7; no firm D call. Trimming cost V 5 bases and J 2 bases, with 10 bases left between them. This CDR3 is 13 amino acids long. The V gene's germline CDR1 is SEHNR and CDR2 FQNEAQ (reference sequence). In DNA, the CDR3 is TGTGCCAGCAGCCACGACATAGCCTACGAGCAGTACTTC. Its translation: CASSHDIAYEQYF.

The chain uses TRBV19 and TRBJ2-7; 8 bases are shared with TRBD1. Germline trimming cut 5 bases from V and 4 bases from J; bases unmatched to any gene: 10. Germline V gene data show CDR1 as LNHDA and CDR2 as SQIVND (reference sequence). The CDR3 is made up of 15 amino acids. In DNA, the CDR3 is TGTGCCAGTAGTCTGCTGGCAGGGGGCTGGTACGAGCAGTACTTC. Protein product: CASSLLAGGWYEQYF.

V gene TRBV4-1 combines with J gene TRBJ1-4; 10 bases map to TRBD1. The CDR3 runs 17 residues. V dropped 1 base and J dropped 6; count of bases not matched to a gene: 8. Germline CDR1 reads MGHRA; CDR2 reads YSYEKL. CDR3 in amino acids: CASSQVGTGTGDEKLFF. As DNA, the CDR3 is TGCGCCAGCAGCCAAGTGGGGACCGGGACAGGGGATGAAAAACTGTTTTTT.

The chain links TRBV28 to TRBJ2-3; 7 positions match TRBD2. CDR3 length equals 15 residues. With V trimmed by 1 base and J by 2 bases, 3 bases remained unmatched. CDR1 and CDR2 (germline): MDHEN, SYDVKM. Here the CDR3 reads CASSLSLADTDTQYF. CDR3 DNA: TGTGCCAGCAGTTTATCCCTAGCGGACACAGATACGCAGTATTTT.

The V call is TRBV5-5, the J call TRBJ1-1; no definite D call. There are 15 residues in the CDR3. Trimming cost V 0 bases and J 1 base, with 10 bases left between them. Germline V lookup: CDR1 SGHKS, CDR2 YYEKEE (reference sequence). The DNA of the CDR3 is TGTGCCAGCAGCTTGGTGGGCAGCGGGAACACTGAAGCTTTCTTT. Amino acids: CASSLVGSGNTEAFF.

The chain carries TRBV28 and TRBJ2-7; TRBD1 aligns across 8 bases. V dropped 4 bases and J dropped 3; count of bases not matched to a gene: 8. This CDR3 comprises 15 residues. Germline CDR1 MDHEN, CDR2 SYDVKM. In DNA form, the CDR3 reads TGTGCCAGCAGTTCACCGGGACAGGATTACTACGAGCAGTACTTC. This codes for CASSSPGQDYYEQYF.